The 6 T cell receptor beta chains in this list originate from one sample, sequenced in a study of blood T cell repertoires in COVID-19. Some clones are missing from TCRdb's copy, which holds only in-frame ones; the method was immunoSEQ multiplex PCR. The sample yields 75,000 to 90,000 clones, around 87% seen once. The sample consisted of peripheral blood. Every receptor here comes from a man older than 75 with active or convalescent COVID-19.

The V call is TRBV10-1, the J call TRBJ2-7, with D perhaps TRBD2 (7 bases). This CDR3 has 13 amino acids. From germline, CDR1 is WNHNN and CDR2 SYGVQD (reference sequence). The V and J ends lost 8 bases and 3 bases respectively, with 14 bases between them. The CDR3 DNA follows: TGCGCCAGCCCTGGGGGGGCCTTCTACGAGCAGTACGTC. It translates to CASPGGAFYEQYV.

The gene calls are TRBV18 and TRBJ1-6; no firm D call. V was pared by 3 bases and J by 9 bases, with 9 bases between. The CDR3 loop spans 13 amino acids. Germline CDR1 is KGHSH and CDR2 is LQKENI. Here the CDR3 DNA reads TGTGCCAGCTCACCGAACTCGGGTTCACCCCTCCACTTT. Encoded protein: CASSPNSGSPLHF.

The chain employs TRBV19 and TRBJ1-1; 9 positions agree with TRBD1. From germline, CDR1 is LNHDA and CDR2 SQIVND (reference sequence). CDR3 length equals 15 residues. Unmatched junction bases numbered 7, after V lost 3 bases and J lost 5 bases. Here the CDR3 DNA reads TGTGCCAGTAGTATTCCGGGACAGGGCCGGACTGAAGCTTTCTTT. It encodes CASSIPGQGRTEAFF. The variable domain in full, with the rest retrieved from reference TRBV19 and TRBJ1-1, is DGGITQSPKYLFRKEGQNVTLSCEQNLNHDAMYWYRQDPGQGLRLIYYSQIVNDFQKGDIAEGYSVSREKKESFPLTVTSAQKNPTAFYLCASSIPGQGRTEAFFGQGTRLTVV.

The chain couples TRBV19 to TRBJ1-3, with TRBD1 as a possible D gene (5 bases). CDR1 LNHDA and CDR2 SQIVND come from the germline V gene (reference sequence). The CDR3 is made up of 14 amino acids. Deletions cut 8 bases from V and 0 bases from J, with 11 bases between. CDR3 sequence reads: CASCRGGSGNTIYF. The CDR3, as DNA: TGTGCCAGTTGTCGGGGGGGCTCTGGAAACACCATATATTTT.

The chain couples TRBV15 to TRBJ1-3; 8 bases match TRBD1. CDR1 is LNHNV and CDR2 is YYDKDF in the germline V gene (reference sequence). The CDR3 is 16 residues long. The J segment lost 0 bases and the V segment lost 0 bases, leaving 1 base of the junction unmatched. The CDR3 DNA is TGTGCCACCAGCAGAGACGGACAGGGCTCTGGAAACACCATATATTTT. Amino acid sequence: CATSRDGQGSGNTIYF.

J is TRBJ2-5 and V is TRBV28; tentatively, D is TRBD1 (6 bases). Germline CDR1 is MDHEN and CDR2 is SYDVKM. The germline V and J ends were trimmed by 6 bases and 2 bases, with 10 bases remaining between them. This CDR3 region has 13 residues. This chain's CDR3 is CASRVTGQETQYF. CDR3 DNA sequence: TGTGCCAGCAGGGTAACAGGGCAAGAGACCCAGTACTTC.